This T cell receptor beta chain was observed in a study of T cell changes during pregnancy in multiple sclerosis (dated 2019 in TCRdb). Study-level background: Changes in the T cell repertoire over the course of pregnancy were examined in this study in women with multiple sclerosis.

The receptor library was made with the immunoSEQ multiplex PCR assay. The table was pulled from immuneACCESS by TCRdb, which kept in-frame rearrangements only. Such tables lose some clones; where checked, under half of the loss comes from unresolved V genes, and the rest has no known cause. The sample table contains tens of thousands of clones; only one count was recorded for approximately 91% of them. Over 1% of the sample comes from the top ten. Turning to this clone: Its antigen remains undetermined. The sample holds no much larger clone one base away, and base qualities are not on file.

This clonotype was obtained from a female donor in good health, enrolled as a control in a pregnancy study. This specimen consisted of peripheral blood, obtained after pregnancy.

DNA sequence: TGTGCCAGCAGCCGAACGGGGGGGGGAGAAGCTTTCTTT. It is translated as CASSRTGGGEAFF. The chain employs TRBV11-1 and TRBJ1-1, and perhaps TRBD1 as D gene, on 5 matching bases. The V end loses 5 bases and the J end loses 8 bases, and a stretch of 15 bases separates them. The CDR3 measures 13 amino acids from cysteine to phenylalanine. Here the CDR3 DNA is all that survives: 39 bases in frame from base 1. CDR1 and CDR2, looked up from the germline V gene (reference sequence), are SGHAT and FQDESV. The full variable domain, completed from the reference TRBV11-1 and TRBJ1-1 proteins outside the CDR3, reads EAEVAQSPRYKITEKSQAVAFWCDPISGHATLYWYRQILGQGPELLVQFQDESVVDDSQLPKDRFSAERLKGVDSTLKIQPAELGDSAMYLCASSRTGGGEAFFGQGTRLTVV.